This entry lists 2 T cell receptor beta chains sequenced from one sample in a study of T cell responses to AZD1222 COVID-19 vaccine. Measured with immunoSEQ multiplex PCR; TCRdb has only the in-frame clones, and not every one. Found here are approximately 140,000 clones, roughly 91% of them singletons; the top ten hold under 2%. The material was peripheral blood, obtained on day 0 of AZD1222 vaccination. The receptors were sampled from an adult in good health.

V gene TRBV15 combines with J gene TRBJ1-4; no reliable D call. The CDR3 runs 14 residues. V lost 3 bases and J 6 bases, leaving 11 bases between the germline ends. Germline V lookup: CDR1 LNHNV, CDR2 YYDKDF (reference sequence). CDR3 in DNA: TGTGCCACCAGCAGCAGGCGGATGGATGAAAAACTGTTTTTT. This sequence encodes CATSSRRMDEKLFF.

The chain combines TRBV11-3 with TRBJ1-3, with D tentatively TRBD1 (6 bases). The V end was cut by 0 bases, the J end by 0 bases, with 12 bases between. Germline V CDR1 and CDR2: SGHNT, YENEEA. CDR3 size: 17 residues. The CDR3 DNA is TGTGCCAGCAGCTTAGATAGGAGCAGGGGCTCTGGAAACACCATATATTTT. This gives the protein CASSLDRSRGSGNTIYF. Full variable domain (remainder filled in from reference TRBV11-3 and TRBJ1-3): EAGVVQSPRYKIIEKKQPVAFWCNPISGHNTLYWYLQNLGQGPELLIRYENEEAVDDSQLPKDRFSAERLKGVDSTLKIQPAELGDSAVYLCASSLDRSRGSGNTIYFGEGSWLTVV.